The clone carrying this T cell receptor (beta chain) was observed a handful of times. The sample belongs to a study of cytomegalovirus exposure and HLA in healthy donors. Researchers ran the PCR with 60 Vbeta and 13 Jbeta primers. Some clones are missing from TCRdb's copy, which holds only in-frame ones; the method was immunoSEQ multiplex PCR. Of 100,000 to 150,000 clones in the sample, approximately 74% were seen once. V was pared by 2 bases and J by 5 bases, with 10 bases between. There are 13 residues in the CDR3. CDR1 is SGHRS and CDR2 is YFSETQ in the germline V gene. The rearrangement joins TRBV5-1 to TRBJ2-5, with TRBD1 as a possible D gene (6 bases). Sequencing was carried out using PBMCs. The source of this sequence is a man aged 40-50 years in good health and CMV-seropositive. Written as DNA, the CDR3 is TGCGCCAGCAGCTTAGGGGGTGCGGAGACCCAGTACTTC. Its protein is CASSLGGAETQYF.